A selection of T cell receptor beta chains follows, all from one sample in a study of blood T cell repertoires in COVID-19. Assay: immunoSEQ multiplex PCR; the TCRdb copy retains only in-frame clones and omits some. The sample has fewer than 250,000 clones; approximately 84% are singletons. The sequencing sample was made of peripheral blood. These receptors all come from a man in his fifties with COVID-19, enrolled during active disease. CDR3s include the opening cysteine and the closing phenylalanine or tryptophan. Each record gives: D gene, clone size, V gene, J gene, CDR3 protein, CDR3 DNA. The D gene is left open where the match is weak. Expanded clones are given a class, and other clones once, few, many or no size at all.

D: NA
size: NA
V: TRBV7-8
J: TRBJ2-7
CDR3: CASSLLGADYEQYF
DNA: TGTGCCAGCAGCTTATTGGGGGCGGACTACGAGCAGTACTTC

D: NA
size: NA
V: TRBV19
J: TRBJ1-5
CDR3: CASSPGDLGNQPQHF
DNA: TGTGCCAGTAGCCCAGGGGATTTGGGCAATCAGCCCCAGCATTTT

D: NA
size: once
V: TRBV6-5
J: TRBJ2-7
CDR3: CASSSAAWSYEQYF
DNA: TGTGCCAGCAGCTCTGCCGCGTGGAGTTACGAGCAGTACTTC

D: TRBD1
size: few
V: TRBV5-4
J: TRBJ1-1
CDR3: CASSLQGAAEAFF
DNA: TGTGCCAGCAGCTTACAGGGGGCGGCTGAAGCTTTCTTT

D: TRBD1
size: NA
V: TRBV6-1
J: TRBJ1-4
CDR3: CASSEFKGTGSLTTNEKLFF
DNA: TGTGCCAGCAGTGAATTTAAGGGGACAGGGAGCCTCACAACTAATGAAAAACTGTTTTTT

D: NA
size: once
V: TRBV30
J: TRBJ2-2
CDR3: CAWSVGTFAGELFF
DNA: TGTGCCTGGAGTGTCGGGACATTCGCCGGGGAGCTGTTTTTT

D: NA
size: NA
V: TRBV19
J: TRBJ2-2
CDR3: CASSAKPGELFF
DNA: TGTGCCAGTAGTGCCAAGCCCGGGGAGCTGTTTTTT

D: TRBD1
size: NA
V: TRBV4-2
J: TRBJ1-4
CDR3: CASSQEGQGNEKLFF
DNA: TGTGCCAGCAGCCAAGAGGGACAGGGTAACGAAAAACTGTTTTTT

D: TRBD2
size: NA
V: TRBV7-3
J: TRBJ2-1
CDR3: CASSLGLAGQSSYNEQFF
DNA: TGTGCCAGCAGCTTGGGACTAGCGGGGCAGAGCTCCTACAATGAGCAGTTCTTC

D: NA
size: NA
V: TRBV5-6
J: TRBJ1-2
CDR3: CASSLKIGGDYGYTF
DNA: TGTGCCAGCAGCTTGAAAATCGGAGGGGACTATGGCTACACCTTC

D: TRBD1
size: few
V: TRBV10-3
J: TRBJ1-3
CDR3: CAIRARQGAQHGNTIYF
DNA: TGTGCCATCAGGGCTAGACAGGGGGCGCAACATGGAAACACCATATATTTT

D: NA
size: NA
V: TRBV6-5
J: TRBJ2-7
CDR3: CASSTSYEQYF
DNA: TGTGCCAGCAGCACTAGTTACGAGCAGTACTTC

D: NA
size: NA
V: TRBV28
J: TRBJ1-1
CDR3: CASSVDREAFF
DNA: TGTGCCAGCAGTGTAGACAGGGAAGCTTTCTTT

D: NA
size: NA
V: TRBV19
J: TRBJ2-3
CDR3: CASSTAAVTDTQYF
DNA: TGTGCCAGTAGTACAGCGGCCGTCACAGATACGCAGTATTTT

D: TRBD1
size: once
V: TRBV18
J: TRBJ2-5
CDR3: CASSLRTGVLQETQYF
DNA: TGTGCCAGCTCACTCCGGACAGGGGTCCTCCAAGAGACCCAGTACTTC

D: NA
size: NA
V: TRBV21-1
J: TRBJ2-4
CDR3: CASSKVSVGEKLAKNIQYF
DNA: TGTGCCAGCAGCAAAGTATCCGTGGGCGAGAAACTAGCCAAAAACATTCAGTACTTC

D: TRBD1
size: few
V: TRBV2
J: TRBJ1-1
CDR3: CASSVPGGASFRTEAFF
DNA: TGTGCCAGCAGTGTACCAGGGGGCGCGTCTTTTCGGACTGAAGCTTTCTTT

D: NA
size: NA
V: TRBV19
J: TRBJ2-7
CDR3: CASSSPSYEQYF
DNA: TGTGCCAGTAGTTCTCCTTCCTACGAGCAGTACTTC

D: TRBD2
size: NA
V: TRBV6-5
J: TRBJ2-4
CDR3: CASSREGGRPNIQYF
DNA: TGTGCCAGCAGTCGGGAGGGGGGGCGGCCCAACATTCAGTACTTC

D: NA
size: NA
V: TRBV5-1
J: TRBJ2-1
CDR3: CASSLVGESYNEQFF
DNA: TGCGCCAGCAGCTTGGTTGGGGAGTCCTACAATGAGCAGTTCTTC

D: NA
size: NA
V: TRBV29-1
J: TRBJ2-7
CDR3: CSVGKGVGITYEQYF
DNA: TGCAGCGTTGGAAAAGGGGTGGGCATCACCTACGAGCAGTACTTC

D: TRBD1
size: few
V: TRBV28
J: TRBJ1-2
CDR3: CASSAGQGRGYTF
DNA: TGTGCCAGCAGCGCTGGACAGGGGAGAGGCTACACCTTC

D: TRBD1
size: NA
V: TRBV10-3
J: TRBJ1-1
CDR3: CAISTALTGRNTEAFF
DNA: TGTGCCATCAGTACCGCCTTGACAGGGAGGAACACTGAAGCTTTCTTT

D: TRBD2
size: few
V: TRBV6-5
J: TRBJ2-7
CDR3: CASSYGTSGSYEQYF
DNA: TGTGCCAGCAGTTACGGGACTAGCGGGAGCTACGAGCAGTACTTC

D: NA
size: NA
V: TRBV11-2
J: TRBJ2-7
CDR3: CASSLAGFGSSYEQYF
DNA: TGTGCCAGCAGCTTAGCGGGGTTTGGGAGCTCCTACGAGCAGTACTTC

D: TRBD1
size: NA
V: TRBV6-5
J: TRBJ1-2
CDR3: CASSYDRGGDGYTF
DNA: TGTGCCAGCAGTTACGACAGGGGGGGAGATGGCTACACCTTC

D: TRBD1
size: once
V: TRBV5-4
J: TRBJ2-2
CDR3: CASSLGTGARMAGELFF
DNA: TGTGCCAGCAGCTTGGGGACAGGGGCTCGCATGGCCGGGGAGCTGTTTTTT

D: NA
size: few
V: TRBV6-1
J: TRBJ1-1
CDR3: CASSEKWGHKGGNTEAFF
DNA: TGTGCCAGCAGTGAAAAATGGGGACACAAAGGGGGGAACACTGAAGCTTTCTTT

D: NA
size: NA
V: TRBV2
J: TRBJ2-6
CDR3: CASSEAGAGTHSSGANVLTF
DNA: TGTGCCAGCAGTGAAGCTGGGGCCGGGACACACAGTTCTGGGGCCAACGTCCTGACTTTC

D: TRBD2
size: NA
V: TRBV11-2
J: TRBJ2-7
CDR3: CASSLLAGGSSEQYF
DNA: TGTGCCAGCAGCTTACTAGCGGGAGGTTCCTCCGAGCAGTACTTC

D: TRBD1
size: NA
V: TRBV30
J: TRBJ1-5
CDR3: CAFARGRGQPQHF
DNA: TGTGCCTTTGCGAGGGGGCGAGGTCAGCCCCAGCATTTT

D: TRBD2
size: once
V: TRBV5-8
J: TRBJ2-1
CDR3: CASSLVRTSLWSYNEQFF
DNA: TGTGCCAGCAGCTTGGTCAGGACTAGTCTGTGGTCCTACAATGAGCAGTTCTTC

D: NA
size: NA
V: TRBV7-9
J: TRBJ2-7
CDR3: CASSLGRTRLGYEQYF
DNA: TGTGCCAGCAGCTTAGGACGGACAAGGTTGGGCTACGAGCAGTACTTC

D: NA
size: NA
V: TRBV30
J: TRBJ1-2
CDR3: CAWSPGENYGYTF
DNA: TGTGCCTGGAGTCCGGGAGAAAACTATGGCTACACCTTC

D: TRBD2
size: NA
V: TRBV7-7
J: TRBJ2-5
CDR3: CASSSGGPETQYF
DNA: TGTGCCAGCAGCTCGGGGGGGCCTGAGACCCAGTACTTC

D: TRBD1
size: NA
V: TRBV15
J: TRBJ2-2
CDR3: CATSREQGALNTGELFF
DNA: TGTGCCACCAGCAGAGAACAGGGGGCGCTGAACACCGGGGAGCTGTTTTTT

D: TRBD1
size: few
V: TRBV16
J: TRBJ1-5
CDR3: CASSRRDRVPYSNQPQHF
DNA: TGTGCCAGCAGCCGACGGGACAGGGTCCCCTATAGCAATCAGCCCCAGCATTTT

D: NA
size: NA
V: TRBV6-4
J: TRBJ1-2
CDR3: CASSAGSGYGYTF
DNA: TGTGCCAGCAGTGCCGGTAGTGGTTATGGCTACACCTTC

D: TRBD2
size: NA
V: TRBV10-3
J: TRBJ2-7
CDR3: CATTSGREYEQYF
DNA: TGTGCCACCACTAGCGGGAGAGAGTACGAGCAGTACTTC

D: TRBD1
size: NA
V: TRBV5-1
J: TRBJ2-2
CDR3: CASSPAQGANTGELFF
DNA: TGCGCCAGCAGCCCGGCCCAGGGGGCGAACACCGGGGAGCTGTTTTTT

D: NA
size: few
V: TRBV4-3
J: TRBJ2-2
CDR3: CASSQDPLSVRGTGELFF
DNA: TGCGCCAGCAGCCAAGACCCCCTCTCGGTGCGGGGCACCGGGGAGCTGTTTTTT

D: NA
size: NA
V: TRBV7-3
J: TRBJ2-6
CDR3: CASSSGGASSGANVLTF
DNA: TGTGCCAGCAGCTCCGGCGGGGCCAGCTCTGGGGCCAACGTCCTGACTTTC

D: TRBD2
size: once
V: TRBV7-6
J: TRBJ2-2
CDR3: CASSQGLAGVPGELFF
DNA: TGTGCCAGCAGCCAAGGACTAGCGGGAGTTCCGGGGGAGCTGTTTTTT

D: TRBD1
size: once
V: TRBV10-3
J: TRBJ2-7
CDR3: CAIRPTGTGGYEQYF
DNA: TGTGCCATCAGACCTACCGGGACAGGGGGCTACGAGCAGTACTTC

D: TRBD2
size: NA
V: TRBV18
J: TRBJ2-2
CDR3: CASSPPGGTGELFF
DNA: TGTGCCAGCTCACCCCCGGGGGGAACCGGGGAGCTGTTTTTT

D: TRBD2
size: once
V: TRBV7-3
J: TRBJ2-3
CDR3: CASSLLAGASLGTQYF
DNA: TGTGCCAGCAGCTTGCTAGCGGGGGCCTCACTCGGTACGCAGTATTTT

D: NA
size: NA
V: TRBV7-9
J: TRBJ2-7
CDR3: CASSPGTGTREQYF
DNA: TGTGCCAGCAGCCCCGGTACAGGGACCCGCGAGCAGTACTTC

D: TRBD1
size: once
V: TRBV7-9
J: TRBJ2-5
CDR3: CASIPGPGQGFGETQYF
DNA: TGTGCCAGCATCCCCGGACCCGGACAGGGGTTCGGAGAGACCCAGTACTTC

D: NA
size: NA
V: TRBV29-1
J: TRBJ2-7
CDR3: CSVAGPSGHEQYF
DNA: TGCAGCGTTGCAGGGCCCTCCGGGCACGAGCAGTACTTC

D: NA
size: once
V: TRBV6-6
J: TRBJ2-7
CDR3: CASSSPTLSSYEQYF
DNA: TGTGCCAGCAGTTCACCGACTCTTAGCTCCTACGAGCAGTACTTC

D: NA
size: NA
V: TRBV5-6
J: TRBJ2-3
CDR3: CASSLPSRDTQYF
DNA: TGTGCCAGCAGCTTGCCTAGTCGCGATACGCAGTATTTT

D: NA
size: NA
V: TRBV19
J: TRBJ1-3
CDR3: CASMRRGSGNTIYF
DNA: TGTGCCAGTATGCGGCGCGGCTCTGGAAACACCATATATTTT

D: NA
size: NA
V: TRBV3-1/TRBV3-2
J: TRBJ2-3
CDR3: CASSQASHGLAQYF
DNA: TGTGCCAGCAGCCAAGCTAGTCATGGCCTAGCCCAGTATTTT

D: NA
size: NA
V: TRBV28
J: TRBJ1-2
CDR3: CASSLSRLSNYGYTF
DNA: TGTGCCAGCAGTTTATCACGACTTTCTAACTATGGCTACACCTTC

D: TRBD1
size: NA
V: TRBV28
J: TRBJ1-4
CDR3: CASSSGQVGEKLFF
DNA: TGTGCCAGCAGTTCGGGACAGGTTGGCGAAAAACTGTTTTTT

D: NA
size: few
V: TRBV7-3
J: TRBJ1-1
CDR3: CASSLTSRTEAFF
DNA: TGTGCCAGCAGCTTAACATCCCGGACTGAAGCTTTCTTT

D: TRBD1
size: NA
V: TRBV5-4
J: TRBJ2-2
CDR3: CASSSKSGTGGNTGELFF
DNA: TGTGCCAGCAGCTCCAAGTCCGGGACAGGGGGCAACACCGGGGAGCTGTTTTTT

D: TRBD2
size: NA
V: TRBV11-1
J: TRBJ2-2
CDR3: CASSLAGGATGELFF
DNA: TGTGCCAGCAGCTTGGCGGGAGGGGCCACCGGGGAGCTGTTTTTT

D: TRBD1
size: once
V: TRBV5-1
J: TRBJ1-1
CDR3: CASSLVGQGLNTEAFF
DNA: TGCGCCAGCAGCTTGGTCGGACAGGGATTGAACACTGAAGCTTTCTTT